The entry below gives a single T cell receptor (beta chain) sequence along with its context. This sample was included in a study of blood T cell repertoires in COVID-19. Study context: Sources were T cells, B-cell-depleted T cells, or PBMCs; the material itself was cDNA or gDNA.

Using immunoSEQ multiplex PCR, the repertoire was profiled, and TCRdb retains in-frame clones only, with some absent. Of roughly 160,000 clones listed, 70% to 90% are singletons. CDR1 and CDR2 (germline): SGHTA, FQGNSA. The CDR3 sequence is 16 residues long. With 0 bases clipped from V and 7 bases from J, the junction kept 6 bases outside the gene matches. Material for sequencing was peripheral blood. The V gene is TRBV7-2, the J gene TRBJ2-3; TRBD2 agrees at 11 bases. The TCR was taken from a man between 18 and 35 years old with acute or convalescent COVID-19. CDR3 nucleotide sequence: TGTGCCAGCAGCTTAGCCGGTAGCGGGGGGGCGTATACGCAGTATTTT. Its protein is CASSLAGSGGAYTQYF.